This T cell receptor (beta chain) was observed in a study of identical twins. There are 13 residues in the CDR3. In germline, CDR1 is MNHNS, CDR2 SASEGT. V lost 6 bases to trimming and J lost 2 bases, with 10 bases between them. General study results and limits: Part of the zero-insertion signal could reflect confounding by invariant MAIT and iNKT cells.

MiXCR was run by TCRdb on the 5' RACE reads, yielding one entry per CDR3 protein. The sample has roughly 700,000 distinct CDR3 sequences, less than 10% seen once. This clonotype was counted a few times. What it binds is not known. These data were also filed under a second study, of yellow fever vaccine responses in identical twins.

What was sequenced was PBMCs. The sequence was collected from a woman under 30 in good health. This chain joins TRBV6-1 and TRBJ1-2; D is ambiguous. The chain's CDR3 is CASSSHSNYGYTF. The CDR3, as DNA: TGTGCCAGCAGCTCCCACTCGAACTATGGCTACACCTTC.